This T cell receptor (beta chain) was documented in a study of CXCR3-negative and CXCR3-positive naive CD8 T cells. At the level of the study: For each library, about 1.5 +/- 0.3 million TRB reads were obtained, roughly 130 million in total. Study-wide findings and caveats: TRB CDR3 hydrophobicity was greater in CXCR3-positive naive cells than in CXCR3-negative naive cells.

Germline CDR1 and CDR2: MDHEN and SYDVKM. This CDR3 is 16 amino acids long. As to this clonotype: Its specificity is unknown.

All TRB cDNA libraries came from 5' RACE performed with UMI labels. Each CDR3 protein gets one entry in TCRdb, which reprocessed the 5' RACE reads and gives no DNA. This sample's table has 150,000 to 170,000 distinct CDR3 sequences. The genes are TRBV28 and TRBJ2-4; TCRdb gives TRBD2 as the D gene, but with no DNA this cannot be confirmed. The sample taken for sequencing was naive CXCR3+ CD8+ T cells from blood. Subset specified: CD45RO-CCR7+CD27+CD95- naive CD8+ T cells expressing CXCR3 (TNR3+). The clonotype comes from a human donor in good health. Some clones in this sample may be carry-over from other donors' samples. This CDR3 reads CASSLFSGDYKNIQYF.